Below are 2 T cell receptor beta chains sequenced from a single sample in a study of cytomegalovirus exposure and HLA in healthy donors. PCR primers comprised 60 Vbeta and 13 Jbeta primers. Clones were sequenced by immunoSEQ multiplex PCR, and TCRdb holds only the in-frame ones, with some missing. In the table there are approximately 170,000 clones, around four fifths of which are singletons. Input material: PBMCs. All receptors derive from a boy between 2 and 10 years old in good health and CMV-seronegative.

The J gene is TRBJ2-7, the V gene TRBV30; 11 bases map to TRBD2. Germline CDR1 is GTSNPN and CDR2 is SVGIG (reference sequence). V dropped 8 bases and J dropped 9; count of bases not matched to a gene: 9. This CDR3 has 12 residues. This CDR3 is CALLAGGVRQYF. CDR3 in DNA: TGTGCCCTGCTAGCGGGAGGCGTGCGGCAGTACTTC.

CDR3 coding DNA: TGCGCCAGCAGTGTGTCGACAGGCCATAATGAAAAACTGTTTTTT. Protein: CASSVSTGHNEKLFF. The chain is built from TRBV10-1 and TRBJ1-4; D perhaps matches TRBD1 (6 bases). Germline V gene lookup returns CDR1 WNHNN and CDR2 SYGVQD (reference sequence). Trimming removed 4 bases at V and 4 bases at J, with 13 bases between. There are 15 residues in the CDR3.